A selection of T cell receptor beta chains follows, all from one sample in a study of T-cell reconstitution after alpha-beta-depleted transplantation in children. Each CDR3 protein is one row after TCRdb ran MiXCR on the PCR reads. Counted here are 150,000 to 250,000 distinct CDR3 sequences, more than 14% occurring once; the ten biggest clones make up over 10%. The sequenced sample was PBMCs from the stem cell graft donor, obtained from the stem cell graft. The source is a human donor who donated a stem cell graft to a child with acute lymphoblastic leukemia. Both conserved end residues are part of each CDR3. Each record gives: D gene, V gene, CDR3 protein. The D gene is left open where the match is weak.

>TRBD2|TRBV7-6
CASSLASWSGSRYNEQFF
>TRBD1|TRBV7-9
CAGDSDRGSGETQYF
>TRBD1|TRBV27
CASSSRDRVGEQYF
>-|TRBV14
CASSQDMGIEAFF
>-|TRBV18
CASSPGQNNEQFF
>TRBD2|TRBV19
CASRNQHWGGETQYF
>TRBD2|TRBV10-3
CAISGSGGSSYNEQFF
>TRBD2|TRBV11-2
CASSRGLAGTYEQYF
>TRBD1|TRBV5-6
CANSLVQGDTGELFF
>-|TRBV27
CASSLGVETSSYEQYF
>TRBD2|TRBV7-8
CASSLPWTSGRGETQYF
>TRBD1|TRBV5-1
CASSLELGQLRSYTF
>-|TRBV28
CASSPLDTGYTF
>-|TRBV20-1
CSARGDAAGTEAFF
>TRBD1|TRBV19
CASSMGQNWANVLTF
>TRBD1|TRBV20-1
CSAGQGASRNTGELFF
>-|TRBV4-2
CASSQADRSYF
>TRBD1|TRBV5-1
CASIEGTGPTGELFF
>TRBD1|TRBV29-1
CSVDTGAETQYF
>TRBD1|TRBV5-1
CASSLDRGSGNTIYF
>-|TRBV7-9
CASSISGSTDTQYF
>-|TRBV12-3/TRBV12-4
CARGCHGTDTQYF
>TRBD1|TRBV20-1
CSARDPRGQETQYF
>TRBD1|TRBV10-3
CAIGGGDTDTQYF
>TRBD1|TRBV9
CASSSPPGTGRWETQYF
>TRBD1|TRBV20-1
CSARRTGSNQPQHF
>-|TRBV20-1
CSASYGSNQPQHF
>TRBD2|TRBV28
CASSLPGGNYNEQFF
>TRBD2|TRBV5-1
CASSLETSGGGDTQYF
>-|TRBV5-5
CASSPGRAYGYTF
>-|TRBV29-1
CSVSAEADSSSYNSPLHF
>-|TRBV5-1
CASSLMSLGTNEQFF
>-|TRBV5-1
CASSLSLAGELFF
>-|TRBV7-9
CASSPGTEAFF
>-|TRBV15
CATSRDPGRQETQYF
>-|TRBV10-3
CAISGDSNQPQHF
>TRBD2|TRBV29-1
CSGTSGADTQYF
>-|TRBV5-1
CASSSGQNIYGYTF
>TRBD1|TRBV5-1
CASMQGAMDETQYF
>TRBD1|TRBV6-6
CASTRQGEKLFF
>-|TRBV5-1
CASSLEGHLSAYNEQFF
>-|TRBV12-3/TRBV12-4
CASSFQGPGNTIYF
>TRBD1|TRBV5-1
CASSLGQGHGGYTF